The entry that follows covers one T cell receptor beta chain sequence. This sample is part of a study of circulating CD8 cells and anti-PD-1 response in melanoma. Using approximately 15 ng of total RNA, TCR libraries were made with the QIAseq Immune Repertoire TCR panel. MiXCR, applied by TCRdb to the reads, yields one record per CDR3 protein. The repertoire holds about 390 distinct CDR3 sequences, with approximately 11% as singletons. Germline V gene sequence: CDR1 LNHDA, CDR2 SQIVND (reference sequence). V was pared by 4 bases and J by 0 bases, with 16 bases between. This CDR3 is built from 17 residues. Live CD3+CD8+TCRalphabeta+ cells were sorted into four subsets by PD-1 and/or TIGIT.

This material consisted of CD8+ T cells from PBMCs, taken at baseline or after one month of anti-PD-1 therapy (not recorded which). The V and J genes are TRBV19 and TRBJ2-1; D may correspond to TRBD1 or TRBD2 (5 bases each). The receptor comes from a human donor with melanoma. For the CDR3, the DNA is TGTGCCAGTAGTACCCACGAAGGGGAGAGCTCCTACAATGAGCAGTTCTTC. It encodes CASSTHEGESSYNEQFF.